The clone carrying this T cell receptor beta chain was seen more than once but under ten times. This entry belongs to a study of blood T cell repertoires in COVID-19. Study in general: The origin of the acute and convalescent COVID-19 samples was the United States, Italy and Spain. T cells, B-cell-depleted T cells, or PBMCs provided the cDNA or gDNA that served as material.

The authors' processing: Amplification from reference gene primers served as the basis for estimated nucleated cell counts. Sequencing used immunoSEQ multiplex PCR; TCRdb keeps in-frame clones, though not all of them. That table supplies the V and J calls and clone size; D and trimming were determined from the DNA. The sample holds roughly 98,000 clones, more than 80% seen once. The CDR3 length is 16 residues. The germline V gene has CDR1 KGHDR and CDR2 SFDVKD. Trimming removed 0 bases from V and 7 bases from J, with 18 bases in between. The rearrangement joins TRBV24-1 to TRBJ2-7, with D possibly being TRBD1 (6 bases). The sequenced sample consisted of peripheral blood. This TCR was recovered from a human donor in a cohort sampled during active COVID-19. The CDR3 sequence: CATSDLVGQGLKEQYF. As DNA, the CDR3 is TGTGCCACCAGTGATTTGGTGGGGCAGGGGCTCAAAGAGCAGTACTTC.